These 16 T cell receptor beta chains were all obtained from the same sample, sequenced in a study of T cell responses to AZD1222 COVID-19 vaccine. Clones were read by immunoSEQ multiplex PCR, and TCRdb kept only the in-frame ones, dropping some. This sample has about 160,000 clones; 85% to 95% occur once, and the top ten carry around 1.3%. This specimen consisted of peripheral blood, obtained on day 0 of AZD1222 vaccination. The receptors were sampled from an adult in good health.

This chain connects TRBV7-9 to TRBJ1-4; D gene uncertain. Germline V gene sequence: CDR1 SEHNR, CDR2 FQNEAQ (reference sequence). This CDR3 comprises 15 residues. The V and J ends lost 5 bases and 3 bases respectively, with 13 bases between them. CDR3 loop: CASSLLSLSNEKLFF. The CDR3 bases are TGTGCCAGCAGCCTACTGAGTCTATCTAATGAAAAACTGTTTTTT.

The V gene is TRBV5-1, the J gene TRBJ2-5; D remains unclear. This CDR3 is 14 amino acids long. Germline V gene sequence: CDR1 SGHRS, CDR2 YFSETQ. Trimming left V 4 bases short and J 5 bases short, with 15 bases between. CDR3 DNA: TGCGCCAGCAGCGTGGATGGGGTCGGCGAGACCCAGTACTTC. Translated, it gives CASSVDGVGETQYF.

V and J are TRBV11-2 and TRBJ2-1; TRBD1 agrees at 8 bases. This CDR3 spans 15 amino acids. The V gene end was trimmed by 5 bases and the J gene end by 6 bases; junction bases not matched to a gene: 9. Germline CDR1 is SGHAT and CDR2 is FQNNGV. The DNA of the CDR3 is TGTGCCAGCAGCCCAAGAAGAGACAGGGGCAATGAGCAGTTCTTC. Translating gives CASSPRRDRGNEQFF.

V and J are TRBV10-3 and TRBJ1-1; 10 nucleotides agree with TRBD1. The germline CDR1 and CDR2 sequences are ENHRY and SYGVKD. The CDR3 contains 14 residues. Trimming cost V 6 bases and J 1 base; bases outside gene matches: 2. The CDR3 bases are TGTGCCATCAGACGGACAGGGGGGAACACTGAAGCTTTCTTT. The encoded protein is CAIRRTGGNTEAFF.

The rearrangement uses TRBV2 and TRBJ2-1, with TRBD1 identical over 10 bases. Germline values: CDR1 SNHLY, CDR2 FYNNEI. The junction had 7 bases not matched to a gene; V was cut back by 2 bases and J by 6 bases. There are 16 residues in the CDR3. CDR3 region: CASSELGQGTSNEQFF. CDR3 DNA sequence: TGTGCCAGCAGTGAATTGGGACAGGGGACTTCCAATGAGCAGTTCTTC.

The chain carries TRBV7-2 and TRBJ1-2; D is ambiguous. The CDR3 is made up of 14 amino acids. V lost 0 bases, J lost 2 bases, and 7 bases lay in between. Germline loops: CDR1 SGHTA, CDR2 FQGNSA. CDR3 amino acids: CASSLAAGNYGYTF. The CDR3 DNA sequence: TGTGCCAGCAGCTTAGCGGCGGGGAACTATGGCTACACCTTC.

The chain uses TRBV2 and TRBJ1-2; TRBD1 matches 7 bases. With V trimmed by 1 base and J by 11 bases, 7 bases remained unmatched. The CDR3 contains 13 residues. Looked up from germline, CDR1 is SNHLY and CDR2 is FYNNEI. The CDR3 DNA follows: TGTGCCAGCAGTGAAGGGAGACAGGGAGTATACACCTTC. Translation: CASSEGRQGVYTF.

The V call is TRBV18, the J call TRBJ1-5; TRBD1 might be the D (6 bases). The CDR3 runs to 15 residues. The V end was cut by 0 bases, the J end by 4 bases, with 10 bases between. CDR1 and CDR2 (germline): KGHSH, LQKENI. The CDR3 sequence is CASSPPEGGNQPQHF. The DNA for the CDR3 is TGTGCCAGCTCACCACCTGAAGGGGGGAATCAGCCCCAGCATTTT.

This CDR3 reads CASSLRGGQPQHF. In DNA, the CDR3 is TGTGCCAGCAGCCTACGGGGGGGCCAGCCCCAGCATTTT. The chain uses TRBV7-3 and TRBJ1-5; a weak D match, TRBD1 (6 bases). The CDR3 is 13 amino acids. V lost 5 bases, J lost 7 bases, and 12 bases lay in between. The germline V gene has CDR1 SGHTA and CDR2 FQGTGA. Full variable domain (rest looked up from reference TRBV7-3 and TRBJ1-5): GAGVSQTPSNKVTEKGKYVELRCDPISGHTALYWYRQSLGQGPEFLIYFQGTGAADDSGLPNDRFFAVRPEGSVSTLKIQRTERGDSAVYLCASSLRGGQPQHFGDGTRLSIL.

This chain joins TRBV7-3 and TRBJ1-2; 9 nucleotides agree with TRBD1. Germline CDR1 reads SGHTA; CDR2 reads FQGTGA. Germline trimming cut 5 bases from V and 6 bases from J; bases unmatched to any gene: 7. CDR3 size: 14 residues. The CDR3 region has the DNA TGTGCCAGCAGCCGGGACAGGGAGGGTAATGGCTACACCTTC. Translated, it gives CASSRDREGNGYTF.

The genes are TRBV7-7 and TRBJ2-1, with TRBD2 matching 10 bases. Germline V gene sequence: CDR1 SSHAT, CDR2 FNYEAQ (reference sequence). Trimming took 5 bases from V and 4 from J; bases not matched to a gene: 5. The CDR3 has 15 amino acids. CDR3 in amino acids: CASSTSSGSYNEQFF. As DNA, the CDR3 is TGTGCCAGCAGCACTTCTAGCGGGAGTTACAATGAGCAGTTCTTC. The entire variable domain, with the rest obtained from reference TRBV7-7 and TRBJ2-1, is as follows: GAGVSQSPRYKVTKRGQDVTLRCDPISSHATLYWYQQALGQGPEFLTYFNYEAQPDKSGLPSDRFSAERPEGSISTLTIQRTEQRDSAMYRCASSTSSGSYNEQFFGPGTRLTVL.

The chain carries TRBV18 and TRBJ1-1; 8 nucleotides match TRBD1. The CDR3 totals 13 residues. Germline CDR1 and CDR2: KGHSH and LQKENI. The J segment lost 11 bases and the V segment lost 2 bases, leaving 7 bases of the junction unmatched. The CDR3 DNA reads TGTGCCAGCTCACCAACCGACAGGGGTGGGGCTTTCTTT. Translating it yields CASSPTDRGGAFF. The full variable domain, rest sourced from reference TRBV18 and TRBJ1-1, is NAGVMQNPRHLVRRRGQEARLRCSPMKGHSHVYWYRQLPEEGLKFMVYLQKENIIDESGMPKERFSAEFPKEGPSILRIQQVVRGDSAAYFCASSPTDRGGAFFGQGTRLTVV.

The chain links TRBV7-2 to TRBJ2-1; TRBD2 might be the D (5 bases). The V end lost 5 bases, the J end lost 7 bases, and 15 bases lay between the germline ends. Germline V CDR1 and CDR2: SGHTA, FQGNSA. The length of the CDR3 is 14 residues. The CDR3 region is CASSMAGRGNEQFF. CDR3 nucleotides: TGTGCCAGCAGCATGGCTGGGCGCGGGAATGAGCAGTTCTTC.

V is TRBV6-5 and J is TRBJ1-3; weak D call: TRBD1 (5 bases). Germline CDR1 reads MNHEY; CDR2 reads SVGAGI. The CDR3 covers 14 residues. The ends were cut back, 5 bases at V and 2 bases at J, with 10 bases in the middle. CDR3 loop: CASSLGTAGNTIYF. The CDR3 DNA reads TGTGCCAGCAGTCTCGGGACGGCTGGAAACACCATATATTTT.

The rearrangement joins TRBV7-2 to TRBJ1-2, with 10 bases fitting TRBD1. The trim removed 2 bases at V and 4 bases at J, leaving 13 bases unmatched. This CDR3 is built from 18 residues. Germline CDR1 SGHTA, CDR2 FQGNSA. CDR3 loop: CASSLQETGGLRSYGYTF. DNA of the CDR3: TGTGCCAGCAGCTTACAGGAGACAGGGGGCCTTCGTTCCTATGGCTACACCTTC.

This clone was seen only once. The chain links TRBV13 to TRBJ1-3, with a possible D match to TRBD1 (5 bases). CDR1 is PRHDT, CDR2 FYEKMQ, per germline (reference sequence). Between the trimmed V and J ends, which lost 3 bases and 6 bases, there was a span of 15 bases. The CDR3 extends over 15 amino acids. CDR3 nucleotides: TGTGCCAGCAGCTTTAATCCGGGACTACTAAACACCATATATTTT. Protein: CASSFNPGLLNTIYF. The full variable domain, its missing parts supplied by reference TRBV13 and TRBJ1-3, is AAGVIQSPRHLIKEKRETATLKCYPIPRHDTVYWYQQGPGQDPQFLISFYEKMQSDKGSIPDRFSAQQFSDYHSELNMSSLELGDSALYFCASSFNPGLLNTIYFGEGSWLTVV.